This is a list of T cell receptor beta chains from one sample in a study of T cell repertoires in cytomegalovirus infection. TCRdb analysed the reads with MiXCR anew, one entry per CDR3 protein. Here the sample spans about 830,000 distinct CDR3 sequences, 30% to 35% being singletons. No antigens are known for them. Here the sequenced sample was cultured CD8+ T cells from PBMCs, taken from culture after CMV antigen stimulation. The receptors were sampled from a human donor in good health (CMV status not recorded). Some clones in this sample may be carry-over from other donors' samples. The CDR3 runs from the conserved cysteine through the conserved F or W. Each record gives: D gene, clone size, V gene, J gene, CDR3 protein, CDR3 DNA. D genes are given only for firm matches. Clone size is not always given. Where it is, it says once, few, many or a class for expanded clones.

D: TRBD2; size: few; V: TRBV6-5; J: TRBJ2-7; CDR3: CASRETGGYEQYF; DNA: TGTGCCAGCAGAGAAACGGGGGGCTACGAGCAGTACTTC
D: TRBD2; size: -; V: TRBV7-2; J: TRBJ2-5; CDR3: CASSATKRGGGETQYF; DNA: TGTGCCAGCAGCGCCACGAAGCGGGGGGGCGGGGAGACCCAGTACTTC
D: -; size: few; V: TRBV12-5; J: TRBJ1-1; CDR3: CASALGASEAFF; DNA: TGTGCTAGTGCCCTGGGAGCCTCGGAAGCTTTCTTT
D: -; size: few; V: TRBV20-1; J: TRBJ2-2; CDR3: CSARVGRGNTGELFF; DNA: TGCAGTGCTAGAGTTGGCAGGGGAAACACCGGGGAGCTGTTTTTT
D: -; size: few; V: TRBV12-3/TRBV12-4; J: TRBJ1-4; CDR3: CASSSNKFEEKLFF; DNA: TGTGCCAGCAGTTCTAACAAATTTGAGGAAAAACTGTTTTTT
D: TRBD2; size: few; V: TRBV7-8; J: TRBJ2-1; CDR3: CASSSTGASGYNEQFF; DNA: TGTGCCAGCAGCTCTACCGGGGCTAGCGGTTACAATGAGCAGTTCTTC
D: TRBD1; size: few; V: TRBV2; J: TRBJ1-5; CDR3: CASKGQGAAEPQHF; DNA: TGTGCCAGCAAGGGCCAGGGGGCCGCGGAGCCCCAGCATTTT
D: TRBD2; size: -; V: TRBV7-9; J: TRBJ2-5; CDR3: CASRRSGEETQYF; DNA: TGTGCCAGCAGACGTAGCGGGGAAGAGACCCAGTACTTC
D: -; size: -; V: TRBV6-2/TRBV6-3; J: TRBJ1-2; CDR3: CASSSEMMSNYGYTF; DNA: TGTGCCAGCAGTTCAGAGATGATGTCTAACTATGGCTACACCTTC
D: -; size: few; V: TRBV7-2; J: TRBJ1-2; CDR3: CASSHPGEGYTF; DNA: TGTGCCAGCAGCCACCCGGGGGAAGGCTACACCTTC
D: TRBD1; size: -; V: TRBV19; J: TRBJ2-7; CDR3: CASRGTDSYEQYF; DNA: TGTGCCAGTAGAGGGACAGACTCCTACGAGCAGTACTTC
D: -; size: few; V: TRBV12-3/TRBV12-4; J: TRBJ1-1; CDR3: CASSLGTGVDTEAFF; DNA: TGTGCCAGCAGTTTAGGGACGGGGGTAGACACTGAAGCTTTCTTT
D: TRBD1; size: -; V: TRBV5-4; J: TRBJ2-7; CDR3: CASSSFDRGSNEQYF; DNA: TGTGCCAGCAGCTCCTTTGACAGGGGGAGCAACGAGCAGTACTTC
D: -; size: -; V: TRBV6-2/TRBV6-3; J: TRBJ2-1; CDR3: CASSYGSGALADEQFF; DNA: TGTGCCAGCAGTTACGGGTCGGGGGCTTTAGCCGATGAGCAGTTCTTC
D: -; size: few; V: TRBV7-6; J: TRBJ1-1; CDR3: CASSDQKSNTEAFF; DNA: TGTGCCAGCAGCGATCAAAAGTCGAACACTGAAGCTTTCTTT
D: -; size: -; V: TRBV4-2; J: TRBJ2-5; CDR3: CASSQDSGVQETQYF; DNA: TGTGCCAGCAGCCAAGATTCGGGAGTACAGGAGACCCAGTACTTC
D: TRBD1; size: few; V: TRBV12-3/TRBV12-4; J: TRBJ1-6; CDR3: CASTLWGQGNSPLHF; DNA: TGTGCCAGCACCCTTTGGGGACAGGGTAATTCACCCCTCCACTTT
D: -; size: -; V: TRBV7-2; J: TRBJ2-5; CDR3: CASCLLGRETQYF; DNA: TGTGCCAGCTGCTTACTCGGGAGAGAGACCCAGTACTTC
D: -; size: -; V: TRBV6-1; J: TRBJ2-5; CDR3: CANTLGTMETQYF; DNA: TGTGCCAACACCCTCGGGACAATGGAGACCCAGTACTTC
D: -; size: -; V: TRBV6-6; J: TRBJ2-5; CDR3: CASTQWGQGPQETQYF; DNA: TGTGCCAGCACCCAATGGGGACAAGGCCCCCAAGAGACCCAGTACTTC
D: TRBD1; size: many; V: TRBV12-3/TRBV12-4; J: TRBJ2-1; CDR3: CASTLGTGVLNEQFF; DNA: TGTGCCAGCACCCTCGGGACAGGGGTTCTCAATGAGCAGTTCTTC
D: -; size: few; V: TRBV5-4; J: TRBJ2-7; CDR3: CASSFRTTGEQYF; DNA: TGTGCCAGCAGCTTCCGGACCACCGGGGAGCAGTACTTC
D: -; size: few; V: TRBV4-1; J: TRBJ2-4; CDR3: CASSQDSFIQYF; DNA: TGCGCCAGCAGCCAAGACTCCTTCATTCAGTACTTC
D: -; size: -; V: TRBV28; J: TRBJ1-4; CDR3: CASSLGQYSTNEKLFF; DNA: TGTGCCAGCAGTTTAGGACAGTACTCAACTAATGAAAAACTGTTTTTT
D: TRBD2; size: -; V: TRBV15; J: TRBJ2-1; CDR3: CATSSVGGYPEQFF; DNA: TGTGCCACCAGCAGTGTGGGGGGGTATCCTGAGCAGTTCTTC
D: TRBD1; size: -; V: TRBV6-5; J: TRBJ2-2; CDR3: CASSYSQGARTGELFF; DNA: TGTGCCAGCAGTTACTCTCAGGGGGCCCGGACCGGGGAGCTGTTTTTT
D: TRBD1; size: -; V: TRBV14; J: TRBJ2-1; CDR3: CASSQVGQGSYNEQFF; DNA: TGTGCCAGCAGCCAAGTGGGACAGGGTTCTTACAATGAGCAGTTCTTC
D: TRBD1; size: -; V: TRBV5-4; J: TRBJ2-2; CDR3: CASRRDRGNSGELFF; DNA: TGTGCCAGCAGGAGGGACAGGGGAAACTCCGGGGAGCTGTTTTTT
D: -; size: -; V: TRBV19; J: TRBJ1-2; CDR3: CASSTPGRRRYGYTF; DNA: TGTGCCAGTAGCACTCCGGGACGCCGGAGGTATGGCTACACCTTC
D: TRBD2; size: -; V: TRBV28; J: TRBJ2-1; CDR3: CASSLGRSGGAYNEQFF; DNA: TGTGCCAGCAGTTTAGGGAGAAGCGGGGGGGCCTACAATGAGCAGTTCTTC
D: TRBD1; size: -; V: TRBV6-5; J: TRBJ1-2; CDR3: CASGLTGEDGYTF; DNA: TGTGCCAGCGGCTTGACAGGGGAAGATGGCTACACCTTC
D: -; size: few; V: TRBV7-9; J: TRBJ1-1; CDR3: CASTPEEGMNTEAFF; DNA: TGTGCCAGCACCCCCGAGGAGGGAATGAACACTGAAGCTTTCTTT
D: -; size: -; V: TRBV5-6; J: TRBJ1-5; CDR3: CASSWTAAGNQPQHF; DNA: TGTGCCAGCAGCTGGACAGCCGCTGGCAATCAGCCCCAGCATTTT
D: TRBD1; size: few; V: TRBV12-3/TRBV12-4; J: TRBJ2-7; CDR3: CASSWTGDEQYF; DNA: TGTGCCAGCAGTTGGACAGGGGACGAGCAGTACTTC
D: -; size: many; V: TRBV7-2; J: TRBJ2-1; CDR3: CASSLGVGQYNEQFF; DNA: TGTGCCAGCAGCTTGGGAGTAGGACAGTACAATGAGCAGTTCTTC
D: -; size: -; V: TRBV6-6; J: TRBJ2-5; CDR3: CASRAGSTVEREETQYF; DNA: TGTGCCAGCAGGGCAGGGTCGACAGTGGAGCGGGAAGAGACCCAGTACTTC
D: TRBD2; size: -; V: TRBV6-5; J: TRBJ2-5; CDR3: CASSYLGGGIETQYF; DNA: TGTGCCAGCAGTTACTTGGGCGGGGGGATCGAGACCCAGTACTTC
D: -; size: -; V: TRBV7-9; J: TRBJ1-2; CDR3: CASSPNTLANYGYTF; DNA: TGTGCCAGCAGCCCCAATACCTTAGCTAACTATGGCTACACCTTC
D: -; size: few; V: TRBV2; J: TRBJ2-7; CDR3: CASSPANF; DNA: TGTGCCAGCAGCCCCGCTAACTTC
D: TRBD1; size: -; V: TRBV7-9; J: TRBJ2-1; CDR3: CASSFQGQIDEQFF; DNA: TGTGCCAGCAGCTTTCAGGGACAGATCGATGAGCAGTTCTTC
D: -; size: -; V: TRBV29-1; J: TRBJ1-2; CDR3: CSVDWEAGYTF; DNA: TGCAGCGTTGACTGGGAGGCCGGCTACACCTTC
D: -; size: -; V: TRBV9; J: TRBJ2-1; CDR3: CASSVGGAAGDEQFF; DNA: TGTGCCAGCAGCGTAGGGGGGGCCGCTGGTGATGAGCAGTTCTTC
D: -; size: few; V: TRBV25-1; J: TRBJ1-3; CDR3: CASSDEGTTAGNTIYF; DNA: TGTGCCAGCAGTGATGAGGGGACGACTGCTGGAAACACCATATATTTT
D: -; size: -; V: TRBV19; J: TRBJ1-1; CDR3: CASSTQKRTGGRLMNTEAFF; DNA: TGTGCCAGTAGTACCCAAAAACGGACGGGGGGAAGACTCATGAACACTGAAGCTTTCTTT